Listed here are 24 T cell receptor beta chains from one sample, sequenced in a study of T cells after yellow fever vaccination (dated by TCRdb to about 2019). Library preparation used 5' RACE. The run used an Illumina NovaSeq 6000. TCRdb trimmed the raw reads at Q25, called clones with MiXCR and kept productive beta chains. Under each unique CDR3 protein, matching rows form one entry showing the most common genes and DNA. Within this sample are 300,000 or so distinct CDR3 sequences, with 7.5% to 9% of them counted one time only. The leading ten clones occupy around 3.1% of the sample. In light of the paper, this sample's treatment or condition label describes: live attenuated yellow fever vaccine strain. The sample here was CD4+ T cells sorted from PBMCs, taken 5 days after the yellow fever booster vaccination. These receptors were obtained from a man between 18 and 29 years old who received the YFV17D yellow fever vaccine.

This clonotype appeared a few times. The CDR3 DNA reads as TGTGCCAGCAGCTTGGTATCGGGGGAAGAGCAGTACGTC. It yields the protein CASSLVSGEEQYV. The V call is TRBV5-8, the J call TRBJ2-7; D possibly corresponds to TRBD2 (6 bases). Germline V gene sequence: CDR1 SGHTS, CDR2 YDEGEE. This CDR3 spans 13 amino acids. V was cut by 0 bases and J by 7 bases, with 11 bases left in between.

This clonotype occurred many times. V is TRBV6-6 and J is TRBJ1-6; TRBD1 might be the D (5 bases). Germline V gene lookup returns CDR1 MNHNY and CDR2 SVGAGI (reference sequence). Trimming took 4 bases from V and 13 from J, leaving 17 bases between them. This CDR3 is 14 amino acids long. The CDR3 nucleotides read TGTGCCAGCAGTTGGGACGGGATAAGTTCCCCCCTCCACTTT. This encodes CASSWDGISSPLHF.

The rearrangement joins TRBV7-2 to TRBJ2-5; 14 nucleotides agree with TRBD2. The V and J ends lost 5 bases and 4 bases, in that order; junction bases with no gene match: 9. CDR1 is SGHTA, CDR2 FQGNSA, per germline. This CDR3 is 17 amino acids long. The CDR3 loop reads CASSRGTSGGGRETQYF. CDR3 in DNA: TGTGCCAGCAGCAGAGGGACTAGCGGGGGAGGTAGAGAGACCCAGTACTTC.

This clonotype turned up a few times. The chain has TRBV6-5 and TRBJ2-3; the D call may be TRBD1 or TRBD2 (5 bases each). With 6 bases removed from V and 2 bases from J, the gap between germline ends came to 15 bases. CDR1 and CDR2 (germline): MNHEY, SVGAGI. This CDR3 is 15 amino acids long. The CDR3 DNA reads TGTGCCAGCAGGAGCCGGGACGGAGTCACAGATACGCAGTATTTT. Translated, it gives CASRSRDGVTDTQYF.

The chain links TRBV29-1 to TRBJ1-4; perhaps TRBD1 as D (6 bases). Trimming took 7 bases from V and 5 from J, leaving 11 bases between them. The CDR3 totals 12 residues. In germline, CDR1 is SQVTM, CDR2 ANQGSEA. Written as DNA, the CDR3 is TGCAGCGCTGGACAGACAAATGAAAAACTGTTTTTT. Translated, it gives CSAGQTNEKLFF.

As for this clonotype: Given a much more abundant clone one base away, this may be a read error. The CDR3 coding sequence is TGTGCCAGCAGCTTAGGACAGTCCCAAGAGACCCAGTACTTC. Translated: CASSLGQSQETQYF. The chain uses TRBV5-4 and TRBJ2-5, with D tentatively TRBD1 (6 bases). CDR1 and CDR2 from the germline V gene are SGHNT and YYREEE (reference sequence). Trimming took off 2 bases at V and 1 base at J, with 9 bases between the two ends. The CDR3 runs 14 residues.

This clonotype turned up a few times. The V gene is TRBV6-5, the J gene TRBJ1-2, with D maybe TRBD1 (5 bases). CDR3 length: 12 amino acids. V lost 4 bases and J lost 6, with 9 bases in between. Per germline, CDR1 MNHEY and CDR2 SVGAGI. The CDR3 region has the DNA TGTGCCAGCAGTTCGACGACAGATGGCTACACCTTC. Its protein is CASSSTTDGYTF.

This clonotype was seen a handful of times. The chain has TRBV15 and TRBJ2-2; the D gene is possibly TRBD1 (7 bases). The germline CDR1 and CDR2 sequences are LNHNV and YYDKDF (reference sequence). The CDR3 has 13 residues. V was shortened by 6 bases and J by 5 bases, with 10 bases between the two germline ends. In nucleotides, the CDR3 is TGTGCCACCAGACAGGGGAGGACCGGGGAGCTGTTTTTT. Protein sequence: CATRQGRTGELFF.

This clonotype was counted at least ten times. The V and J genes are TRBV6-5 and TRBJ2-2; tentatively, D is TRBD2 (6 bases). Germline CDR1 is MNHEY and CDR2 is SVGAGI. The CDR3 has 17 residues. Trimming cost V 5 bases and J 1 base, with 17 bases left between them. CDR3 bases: TGTGCCAGCAGTCCTGGGTCCGGGAGACGGAACACCGGGGAGCTGTTTTTT. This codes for CASSPGSGRRNTGELFF.

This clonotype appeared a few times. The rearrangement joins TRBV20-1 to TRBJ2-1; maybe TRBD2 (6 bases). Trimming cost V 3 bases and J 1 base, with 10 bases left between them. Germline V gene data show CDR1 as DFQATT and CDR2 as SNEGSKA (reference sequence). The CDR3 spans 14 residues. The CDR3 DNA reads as TGCAGTGCTAGTAGGGGAGGTTCCTACAATGAGCAGTTCTTC. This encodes CSASRGGSYNEQFF.

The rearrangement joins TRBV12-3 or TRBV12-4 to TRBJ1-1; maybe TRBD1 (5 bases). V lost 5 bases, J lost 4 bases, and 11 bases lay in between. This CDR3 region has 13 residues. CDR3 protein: CASSAGPGTEAFF. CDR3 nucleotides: TGTGCCAGCAGTGCGGGACCTGGCACTGAAGCTTTCTTT.

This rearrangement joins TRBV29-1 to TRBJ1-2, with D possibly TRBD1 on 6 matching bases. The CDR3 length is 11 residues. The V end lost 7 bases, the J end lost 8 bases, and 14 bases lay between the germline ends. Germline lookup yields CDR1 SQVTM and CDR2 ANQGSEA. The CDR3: CSGGGAEGYTF. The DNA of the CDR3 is TGCAGCGGTGGGGGGGCCGAGGGCTACACCTTC.

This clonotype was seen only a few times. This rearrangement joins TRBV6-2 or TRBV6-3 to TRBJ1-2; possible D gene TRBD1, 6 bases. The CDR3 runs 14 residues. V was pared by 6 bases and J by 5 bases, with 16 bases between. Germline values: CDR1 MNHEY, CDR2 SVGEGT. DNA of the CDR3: TGTGCCAGCAGGACCTTGGGGGCCCAATATGGCTACACCTTC. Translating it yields CASRTLGAQYGYTF.

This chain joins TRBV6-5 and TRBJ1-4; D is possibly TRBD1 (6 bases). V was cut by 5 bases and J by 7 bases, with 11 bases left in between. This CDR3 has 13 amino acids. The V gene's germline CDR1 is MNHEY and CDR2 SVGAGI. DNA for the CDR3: TGTGCCAGCAGTGCCCGACAGGTTGAAAAACTGTTTTTT. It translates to CASSARQVEKLFF.

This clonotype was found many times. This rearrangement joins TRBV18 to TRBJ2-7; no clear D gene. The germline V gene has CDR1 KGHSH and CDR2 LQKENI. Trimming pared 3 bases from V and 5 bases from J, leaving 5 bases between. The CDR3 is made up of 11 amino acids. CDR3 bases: TGTGCCAGCTCACCCTTGAACGAGCAGTACTTC. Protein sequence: CASSPLNEQYF.

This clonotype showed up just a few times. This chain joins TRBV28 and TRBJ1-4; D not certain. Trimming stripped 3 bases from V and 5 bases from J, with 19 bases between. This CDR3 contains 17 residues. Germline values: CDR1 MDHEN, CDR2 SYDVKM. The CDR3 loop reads CASSLVALYTTNEKLFF. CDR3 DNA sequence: TGTGCCAGCAGTTTGGTCGCCCTTTACACCACGAATGAAAAACTGTTTTTT.

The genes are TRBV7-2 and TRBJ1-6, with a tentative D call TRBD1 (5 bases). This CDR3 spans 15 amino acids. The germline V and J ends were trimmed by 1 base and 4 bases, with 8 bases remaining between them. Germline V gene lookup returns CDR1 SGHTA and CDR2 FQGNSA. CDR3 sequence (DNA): TGTGCCAGCAGCTTAGTGTCAGGGTATAATTCACCCCTCCACTTT. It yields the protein CASSLVSGYNSPLHF.

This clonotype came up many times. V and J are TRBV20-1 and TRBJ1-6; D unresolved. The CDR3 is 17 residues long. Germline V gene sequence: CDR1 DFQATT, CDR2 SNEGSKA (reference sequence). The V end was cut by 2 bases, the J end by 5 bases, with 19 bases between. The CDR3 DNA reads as TGCAGTGCTAGATTAGCGGGAGCTTTATACGATAATTCACCCCTCCACTTT. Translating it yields CSARLAGALYDNSPLHF.

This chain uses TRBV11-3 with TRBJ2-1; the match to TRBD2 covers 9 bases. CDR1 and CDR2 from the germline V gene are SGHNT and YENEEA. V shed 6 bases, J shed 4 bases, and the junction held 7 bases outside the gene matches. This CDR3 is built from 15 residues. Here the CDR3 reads CASSKSGGTYNEQFF. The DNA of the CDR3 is TGTGCCAGCAGTAAAAGCGGGGGGACATACAATGAGCAGTTCTTC.

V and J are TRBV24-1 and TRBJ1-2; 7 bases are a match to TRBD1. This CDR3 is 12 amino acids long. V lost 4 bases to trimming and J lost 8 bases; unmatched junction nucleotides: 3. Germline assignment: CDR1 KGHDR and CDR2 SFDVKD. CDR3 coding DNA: TGTGCCACCAGTGACCAGGACAGGGGCTACACCTTC. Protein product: CATSDQDRGYTF.

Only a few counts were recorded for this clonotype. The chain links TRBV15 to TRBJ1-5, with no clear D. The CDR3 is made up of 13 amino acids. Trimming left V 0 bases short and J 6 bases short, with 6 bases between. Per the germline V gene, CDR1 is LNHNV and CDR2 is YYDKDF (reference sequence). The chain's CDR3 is CATSRDRRQPQHF. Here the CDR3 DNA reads TGTGCCACCAGCAGAGACCGCCGTCAGCCCCAGCATTTT. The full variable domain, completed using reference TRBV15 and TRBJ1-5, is DAMVIQNPRYQVTQFGKPVTLSCSQTLNHNVMYWYQQKSSQAPKLLFHYYDKDFNNEADTPDNFQSRRPNTSFCFLDIRSPGLGDTAMYLCATSRDRRQPQHFGDGTRLSIL.

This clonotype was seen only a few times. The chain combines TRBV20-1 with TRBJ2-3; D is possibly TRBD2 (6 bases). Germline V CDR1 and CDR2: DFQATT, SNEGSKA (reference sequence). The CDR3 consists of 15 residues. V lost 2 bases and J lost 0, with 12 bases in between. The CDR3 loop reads CSARPAGTSTDTQYF. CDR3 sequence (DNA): TGCAGTGCTAGACCCGCGGGGACTAGCACAGATACGCAGTATTTT.

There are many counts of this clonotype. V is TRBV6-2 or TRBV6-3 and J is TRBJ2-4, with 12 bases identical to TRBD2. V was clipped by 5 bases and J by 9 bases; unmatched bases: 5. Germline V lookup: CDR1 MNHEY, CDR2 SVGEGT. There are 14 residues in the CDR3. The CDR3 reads CASSRTSGEGIQYF. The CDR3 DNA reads TGTGCCAGCAGTCGGACTAGCGGGGAGGGCATTCAGTACTTC.

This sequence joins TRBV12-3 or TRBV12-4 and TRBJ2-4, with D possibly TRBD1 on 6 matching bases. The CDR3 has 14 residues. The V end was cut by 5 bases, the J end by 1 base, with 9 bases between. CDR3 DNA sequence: TGTGCCAGCAGTCAAGACAGGGCCAAAAACATTCAGTACTTC. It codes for CASSQDRAKNIQYF.